This T cell receptor beta chain was retrieved from a study of T cell repertoires in cytomegalovirus infection (dated by TCRdb to about 2019). A note on the overall study: Recently identified HLA-C-restricted CMV epitopes, whose presentation resists viral immunomodulation, were targeted by peptide stimulations together with well-studied HLA-B-restricted epitopes. Donor HLA type was relevant to the analysis, as public TCR beta signatures indicated carriage of CMV infection together with the matching HLA type. Study-wide conclusions, independent of this receptor: The ex vivo response was dominated by HLA-C-restricted CMV-specific TCR beta clonotypes, which also provided the single most frequent clonotype in two of eight donors. In both this cohort and an independent roughly 330-donor cohort, the cumulative frequency of public TCR beta family members distinguished carriers of CMV infection plus the relevant HLA type.

This clonotype was seen ten or more times. The antigen it recognizes is unknown. Per-base quality was not reported, and no clone a single base away is much larger than it. The treatment or condition label of this sample denotes: in vitro stimulation with specific CMV peptide epitopes to enrich CMV-specific T cells. The germline V and J ends show losses of 0 bases and 3 bases respectively, and no gene match explains 1 base of the junction. From the germline V gene, CDR1 is SGHTA and CDR2 is FQGNSA. The CDR3 runs 15 residues from the cysteine to the phenylalanine. The CDR3 DNA has 45 bases and is translated from base 1. Sequenced on an Illumina HiSeq 1500. In TCRdb, the public reads were trimmed at Q25 with fastp and aligned with MiXCR, with productive beta chains retained. Rows with one shared CDR3 protein collapse into an entry with the most common genes and DNA. This sample lists 200,000 to 250,000 distinct CDR3 sequences; 38% were detected once. The ten largest clones represent over 45% of the sample.

The input for sequencing was CD8+ T cells from cultured PBMCs, taken from culture after CMV antigen stimulation. The TCR comes from a human donor in good health (CMV status not recorded). Some clones in this sample may be carry-over from other donors' samples. The rearrangement combines TRBV7-2 with TRBJ2-7, with 11 central nucleotides matching TRBD2. The DNA is TGTGCCAGCAGCTTAGCGCTAGCGGGGGGCTACGAGCAGTACTTC. Its product reads: CASSLALAGGYEQYF. Where the CDR3 stops, the reference TRBV7-2 and TRBJ2-7 genes take over; the full variable domain is GAGVSQSPSNKVTEKGKDVELRCDPISGHTALYWYRQSLGQGLEFLIYFQGNSAPDKSGLPSDRFSAERTGGSVSTLTIQRTQQEDSAVYLCASSLALAGGYEQYFGPGTRLTVT.